These 19 T cell receptor beta chains were all obtained from the same sample, sequenced in a study of cytomegalovirus exposure and HLA in healthy donors. The PCR had 60 Vbeta and 13 Jbeta primers. Generated by immunoSEQ multiplex PCR, the TCRdb table keeps only in-frame clones and is missing some. The data contain fewer than 250,000 clones, approximately 81% of them seen just once; the ten biggest clones take up 2.9%. Sequencing was carried out using PBMCs. Every receptor here comes from a man in his thirties or forties in good health and CMV-seronegative.

This clone was detected once. This chain connects TRBV5-6 to TRBJ2-1; D is uncertain. CDR1 and CDR2 (germline): SGHDT, YYEEEE. Trimming cost V 5 bases and J 0 bases, with 9 bases left between them. The CDR3 has 14 amino acids. The CDR3: CASRSRSSYNEQFF. CDR3 coding DNA: TGTGCCAGCAGGTCTCGCAGCTCCTACAATGAGCAGTTCTTC.

V and J are TRBV27 and TRBJ1-2; D not resolved. The germline gives CDR1 MNHEY, CDR2 SMNVEV (reference sequence). The CDR3 has 13 residues. Trimming took off 2 bases at V and 7 bases at J, with 11 bases between the two ends. The CDR3 DNA is TGTGCCAGCAGTTTAGTAGGGAGAGGTGGCTACACCTTC. This translates into CASSLVGRGGYTF.

This rearrangement joins TRBV29-1 to TRBJ2-3; D remains unclear. V lost 4 bases to trimming and J lost 6 bases, with 5 bases between them. Germline-derived CDR1 and CDR2 are SQVTM and ANQGSEA. This CDR3 is 10 amino acids long. The CDR3 DNA sequence: TGCAGCGTTGGCGCTGATACGCAGTATTTT. It codes for CSVGADTQYF.

The rearrangement links TRBV29-1 to TRBJ2-3; TRBD2 matches 7 bases. Germline CDR1 is SQVTM and CDR2 is ANQGSEA. This CDR3 contains 12 residues. J gave up 1 base and V 8 bases, and 3 bases lay outside the gene matches. CDR3 amino acids: CSQGGGTDTQYF. The CDR3 region has the DNA TGCAGCCAGGGAGGGGGCACAGATACGCAGTATTTT.

The chain has TRBV6-6 and TRBJ1-1, with D unclear. Germline lookup yields CDR1 MNHNY and CDR2 SVGAGI (reference sequence). The CDR3 spans 15 residues. Trimming took 5 bases from V and 1 from J, leaving 14 bases between them. The CDR3 coding sequence is TGTGCCAGCAGTAAAGACACCTTCGAGAACACTGAAGCTTTCTTT. Encoded protein: CASSKDTFENTEAFF.

Here the CDR3 reads CASSVVPGTNQETQYF. CDR3 nucleotide sequence: TGTGCCAGCAGCGTAGTTCCGGGAACTAATCAAGAGACCCAGTACTTC. This sequence joins TRBV9 and TRBJ2-5, with D possibly TRBD2 on 5 matching bases. The CDR3 sequence is 16 residues long. The ends were cut back, 0 bases at V and 2 bases at J, with 14 bases in the middle. The germline V gene encodes CDR1 SGDLS and CDR2 YYNGEE.

This chain's CDR3 is CASSLTGLGMNTEAFF. DNA for the CDR3: TGTGCCAGCAGTTTGACAGGGCTAGGGATGAACACTGAAGCTTTCTTT. The V gene is TRBV28, the J gene TRBJ1-1, with 7 positions matching TRBD1. The germline gives CDR1 MDHEN, CDR2 SYDVKM. CDR3 length: 16 residues. V lost 3 bases, J lost 0 bases, and 7 bases stayed unmatched.

V and J are TRBV23-1 and TRBJ2-7; 8 bases are shared with TRBD1. TRBV23-1 carries the ORF label, with uncertain function. V dropped 4 bases and J dropped 3; count of bases not matched to a gene: 11. The length of the CDR3 is 16 residues. The CDR3 sequence is CASSRLTGDEGYEQYF. The CDR3 DNA reads as TGCGCCAGCAGTCGATTGACAGGGGATGAGGGCTACGAGCAGTACTTC.

The chain carries TRBV7-2 and TRBJ1-2; D not certain. The V gene's germline CDR1 is SGHTA and CDR2 FQGNSA. Deletions cut 1 base from V and 3 bases from J, with 6 bases between. This CDR3 spans 13 amino acids. The DNA of the CDR3 is TGTGCCAGCAGCTTAGAACGGGACTATGGCTACACCTTC. Its translation is CASSLERDYGYTF.

The rearrangement uses TRBV27 and TRBJ2-2, with TRBD1 matching over 8 bases. The CDR3 covers 18 residues. Germline CDR1 and CDR2: MNHEY and SMNVEV (reference sequence). Trimming at V came to 6 bases and at J to 0 bases, leaving 12 bases not matched to a gene. For the CDR3, the DNA is TGTGCCAGCAGATCAGGGACAGGTTTTGACGCGAACACCGGGGAGCTGTTTTTT. Protein sequence: CASRSGTGFDANTGELFF.

This clone was found once. The chain links TRBV6-5 to TRBJ1-2; no definite D call. The CDR3 spans 16 residues. Germline CDR1 reads MNHEY; CDR2 reads SVGAGI. V lost 0 bases, J lost 6 bases, and 17 bases lay in between. The chain's CDR3 is CASSYSRIEGANGYTF. In DNA, the CDR3 is TGTGCCAGCAGTTACTCCCGCATCGAGGGTGCCAATGGCTACACCTTC.

This clone was seen a single time. This sequence joins TRBV5-6 and TRBJ2-5; TRBD1 matches at 7 bases. The CDR3 consists of 16 residues. The ends lost 2 bases at V and 0 bases at J; junction bases unmatched: 7. Germline V lookup: CDR1 SGHDT, CDR2 YYEEEE. CDR3 DNA: TGTGCCAGCAGCTTACCTCGGGACAGCAACCAAGAGACCCAGTACTTC. Translated: CASSLPRDSNQETQYF. The full variable domain, completed using reference TRBV5-6 and TRBJ2-5, is DAGVTQSPTHLIKTRGQQVTLRCSPKSGHDTVSWYQQALGQGPQFIFQYYEEEERQRGNFPDRFSGHQFPNYSSELNVNALLLGDSALYLCASSLPRDSNQETQYFGPGTRLLVL.

The J gene is TRBJ2-4, the V gene TRBV4-3; D may be TRBD2 (5 bases). The CDR3 length is 15 residues. Per the germline V gene, CDR1 is LGHNA and CDR2 is YSLEER. The V and J ends lost 0 bases and 2 bases respectively, with 8 bases between them. CDR3 in amino acids: CASSQDGSSKNIQYF. As DNA, the CDR3 is TGCGCCAGCAGCCAAGATGGGAGTTCCAAAAACATTCAGTACTTC.

Only one count was recorded for this clone. This sequence joins TRBV29-1 and TRBJ2-1; tentatively, D is TRBD1 (5 bases). CDR1 and CDR2 (germline): SQVTM, ANQGSEA. The CDR3 sequence is 12 residues long. The V end lost 4 bases, the J end lost 6 bases, and 10 bases lay between the germline ends. CDR3 in amino acids: CSVVQGFNEQFF. The DNA of the CDR3 is TGCAGCGTTGTCCAGGGTTTCAATGAGCAGTTCTTC.

On this clone: Other DNA sequences in the same sample also yield this CDR3. The rearrangement links TRBV4-3 to TRBJ2-7, with 10 positions matching TRBD2. The CDR3 has 15 amino acids. The trim removed 0 bases at V and 3 bases at J, leaving 2 bases unmatched. Germline CDR1 LGHNA, CDR2 YSLEER. Written as DNA, the CDR3 is TGCGCCAGCAGCCAAGAGCCTAGCGGGGGCTACGAGCAGTACTTC. Amino acid sequence: CASSQEPSGGYEQYF.

J is TRBJ2-3 and V is TRBV5-4; D is unresolved. There are 13 residues in the CDR3. Trimming removed 2 bases from V and 0 bases from J, with 4 bases in between. CDR1 is SGHNT, CDR2 YYREEE, per germline (reference sequence). The CDR3 reads CASSFLSTDTQYF. The CDR3 nucleotides read TGTGCCAGCAGCTTTCTCAGCACAGATACGCAGTATTTT.

The rearrangement uses TRBV15 and TRBJ1-6; tentative D call: TRBD1 (6 bases). This CDR3 has 14 amino acids. The ends were cut back, 3 bases at V and 10 bases at J, with 13 bases in the middle. Germline V gives CDR1 LNHNV, CDR2 YYDKDF (reference sequence). DNA of the CDR3: TGTGCCACCAGCAGTGTCCGGGGGGCCTCACCCCTCCACTTT. Translating gives CATSSVRGASPLHF.

The chain couples TRBV10-3 to TRBJ2-5; 14 bases line up with TRBD2. With 9 bases clipped from V and 2 bases from J, the junction kept 8 bases outside the gene matches. This CDR3 region has 16 residues. CDR1 and CDR2 from the germline V gene are ENHRY and SYGVKD. The CDR3 nucleotides are TGTGCCATAGGACTAGCGGGGGGACTAAGTCAAGAGACCCAGTACTTC. This sequence encodes CAIGLAGGLSQETQYF.

The gene calls are TRBV19 and TRBJ2-3; TRBD2 agrees at 13 bases. The germline CDR1 and CDR2 sequences are LNHDA and SQIVND (reference sequence). CDR3 size: 16 residues. V was pared by 6 bases and J by 1 base, with 4 bases of the junction left unmatched. CDR3 coding DNA: TGTGCCAGTAGGCAAACTAGCGGGGGGGGCACAGATACGCAGTATTTT. It translates to CASRQTSGGGTDTQYF. The full variable domain, completed using reference TRBV19 and TRBJ2-3, is DGGITQSPKYLFRKEGQNVTLSCEQNLNHDAMYWYRQDPGQGLRLIYYSQIVNDFQKGDIAEGYSVSREKKESFPLTVTSAQKNPTAFYLCASRQTSGGGTDTQYFGPGTRLTVL.